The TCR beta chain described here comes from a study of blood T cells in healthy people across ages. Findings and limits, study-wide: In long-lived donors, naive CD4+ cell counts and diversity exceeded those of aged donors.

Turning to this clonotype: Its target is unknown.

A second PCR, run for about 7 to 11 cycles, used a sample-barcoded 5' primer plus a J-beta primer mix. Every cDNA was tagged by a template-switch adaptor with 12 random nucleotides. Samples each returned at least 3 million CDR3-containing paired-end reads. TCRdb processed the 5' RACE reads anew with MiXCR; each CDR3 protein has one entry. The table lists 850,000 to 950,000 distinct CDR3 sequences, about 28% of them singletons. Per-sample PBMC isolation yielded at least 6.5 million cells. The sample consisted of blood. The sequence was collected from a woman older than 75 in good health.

The CDR3 DNA sequence: TGCGCCAGCAGCTTGGAAGGGCGTCCTGAAGCTTTCTTT. Amino acids: CASSLEGRPEAFF. The gene calls are TRBV5-1 and TRBJ1-1; no firm D call. This CDR3 comprises 13 residues. V lost 0 bases, J lost 6 bases, and 9 bases lay in between. Germline V gene sequence: CDR1 SGHRS, CDR2 YFSETQ.